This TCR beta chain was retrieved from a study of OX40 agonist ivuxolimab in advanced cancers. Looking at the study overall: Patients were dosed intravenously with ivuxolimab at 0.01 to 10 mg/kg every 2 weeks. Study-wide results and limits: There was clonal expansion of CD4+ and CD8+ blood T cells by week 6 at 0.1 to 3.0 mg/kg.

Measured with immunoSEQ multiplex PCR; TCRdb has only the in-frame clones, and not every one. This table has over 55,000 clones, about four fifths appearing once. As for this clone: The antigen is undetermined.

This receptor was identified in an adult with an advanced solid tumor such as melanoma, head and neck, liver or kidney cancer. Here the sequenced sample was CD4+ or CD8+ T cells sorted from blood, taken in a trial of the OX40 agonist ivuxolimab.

The CDR3 region has the DNA TGTGCCAGCAGCTTAACTGGGGCGCAGGACTATGGCTACACCTTC. Protein sequence: CASSLTGAQDYGYTF. The rearrangement uses TRBV7-8 and TRBJ1-2; D perhaps matches TRBD1 (5 bases). Germline V lookup: CDR1 SGHVS, CDR2 FQNEAQ. The CDR3 is 15 amino acids. V lost 2 bases, J lost 3 bases, and 13 bases lay in between.